A selection of T cell receptor beta chains follows, all from one sample in a study of blood T cells in healthy people across ages. TCRdb processed the 5' RACE reads anew with MiXCR; each CDR3 protein has one entry. Here the sample spans around 1,100,000 distinct CDR3 sequences, roughly two fifths being singletons. The sample was blood. Receptors were obtained from a man younger than 35 in good health. The CDR3 runs from the conserved cysteine through the conserved F or W. The order of the fields is J gene, V gene, clone size, D gene, CDR3 DNA, CDR3 protein. D genes are given only for firm matches. Clone size appears in some rows only: once, few, many, or a class for an expanded clone.

j_call: TRBJ2-1
v_call: TRBV12-3/TRBV12-4
clone_size: -
d_call: TRBD2
cdr3_nt: TGTGCCAGCACGGGACATAGTAGCGGGGGAGCTTACAATGAGCAGTTCTTC
cdr3_aa: CASTGHSSGGAYNEQFF

j_call: TRBJ2-7
v_call: TRBV5-1
clone_size: many
d_call: TRBD2
cdr3_nt: TGCGCCAGCAGCAGCGCGGGACTAGCGGGGGCTGGTTCGGAATTTCTATACGAGCAGTACTTC
cdr3_aa: CASSSAGLAGAGSEFLYEQYF

j_call: TRBJ1-1
v_call: TRBV27
clone_size: many
d_call: -
cdr3_nt: TGTGCCAGCAGCTTAAACGGGAACACTGAAGCTTTCTTT
cdr3_aa: CASSLNGNTEAFF

j_call: TRBJ2-7
v_call: TRBV24-1
clone_size: -
d_call: TRBD2
cdr3_nt: TGTGCCACCAGTGACGGGGGACTAGCGGGGGACAGGGATGAGCAGTACTTC
cdr3_aa: CATSDGGLAGDRDEQYF

j_call: TRBJ2-7
v_call: TRBV20-1
clone_size: -
d_call: -
cdr3_nt: TGCAGTGCTCCCGTACGGGGGACCTACAATGAGCAGTACTTC
cdr3_aa: CSAPVRGTYNEQYF

j_call: TRBJ1-2
v_call: TRBV9
clone_size: -
d_call: TRBD1
cdr3_nt: TGTGCCAGCAGCCACCAGACAGGGAGGGCTGGCTACACCTTC
cdr3_aa: CASSHQTGRAGYTF

j_call: TRBJ2-5
v_call: TRBV4-3
clone_size: -
d_call: -
cdr3_nt: TGCGCCAGCAGCCATTCGCGGGGGCGAGGAGAGACCCAGTACTTC
cdr3_aa: CASSHSRGRGETQYF

j_call: TRBJ1-2
v_call: TRBV12-3/TRBV12-4
clone_size: few
d_call: -
cdr3_nt: TGTGCCAGCACCTCAAGGGTGTCGGGGGAAGGCTACACCTTC
cdr3_aa: CASTSRVSGEGYTF

j_call: TRBJ2-6
v_call: TRBV20-1
clone_size: few
d_call: -
cdr3_nt: TGCAGTGCTAGAGCGGGGGGCCCTGGGGCCAACGTCCTGACTTTC
cdr3_aa: CSARAGGPGANVLTF

j_call: TRBJ2-3
v_call: TRBV9
clone_size: -
d_call: -
cdr3_nt: TGTGCCAGCAGCAGGGGGGCCGATTCTAGCACAGATACGCAGTATTTT
cdr3_aa: CASSRGADSSTDTQYF

j_call: TRBJ1-6
v_call: TRBV4-3
clone_size: few
d_call: TRBD1
cdr3_nt: TGCGCCAGCAGCCAAGAAGGACCTGTCTTTAGGGACAGAAATTCACCCCTCCACTTT
cdr3_aa: CASSQEGPVFRDRNSPLHF

j_call: TRBJ2-7
v_call: TRBV20-1
clone_size: -
d_call: -
cdr3_nt: TGCAGTACCAGCGGACTATACTCCTACAATGAGCAGTACTTC
cdr3_aa: CSTSGLYSYNEQYF

j_call: TRBJ1-3
v_call: TRBV7-3
clone_size: -
d_call: TRBD1
cdr3_nt: TGTGCCAGCCAGGACAGGGCGGGAAACACCATATATTTT
cdr3_aa: CASQDRAGNTIYF

j_call: TRBJ2-1
v_call: TRBV2
clone_size: -
d_call: TRBD2
cdr3_nt: TGTGCCAGCAGCGAAGGGACTACCCCATCCTACAATGAGCAGTTCTTC
cdr3_aa: CASSEGTTPSYNEQFF

j_call: TRBJ1-5
v_call: TRBV7-9
clone_size: once
d_call: -
cdr3_nt: TGTGCCAGCAGCTTAGGGAGATCCCCTAATCAGCCCCAGCATTTT
cdr3_aa: CASSLGRSPNQPQHF

j_call: TRBJ2-1
v_call: TRBV5-1
clone_size: -
d_call: -
cdr3_nt: TGCGCCAGCAGCGTCCATTCCAATGAGCAGTTCTTC
cdr3_aa: CASSVHSNEQFF

j_call: TRBJ2-1
v_call: TRBV6-6
clone_size: few
d_call: TRBD2
cdr3_nt: TGTGCCAGCAGTTACGTGGTAGCGGGGGTATATGAGCAGTTCTTC
cdr3_aa: CASSYVVAGVYEQFF

j_call: TRBJ1-2
v_call: TRBV14
clone_size: once
d_call: -
cdr3_nt: TGTGCCAGCAGCCTCCTCCCGGGGACAAATGGCTACACCTTC
cdr3_aa: CASSLLPGTNGYTF

j_call: TRBJ2-1
v_call: TRBV25-1
clone_size: -
d_call: -
cdr3_nt: TGTGCCAGCAGTGATTCCGGGAACTCCTACAATGAGCAGTTCTTC
cdr3_aa: CASSDSGNSYNEQFF

j_call: TRBJ1-4
v_call: TRBV27
clone_size: few
d_call: TRBD1
cdr3_nt: TGTGCCAGCAGTTACAGGGGGCGCGGAGGTGAAAAACTGTTTTTT
cdr3_aa: CASSYRGRGGEKLFF

j_call: TRBJ2-1
v_call: TRBV6-6
clone_size: few
d_call: -
cdr3_nt: TGTGCCAGCACGAAGTACGATGAGCAGTTCTTC
cdr3_aa: CASTKYDEQFF

j_call: TRBJ2-7
v_call: TRBV7-2
clone_size: -
d_call: TRBD1
cdr3_nt: TGTGCCAGCAGCACGCAGGGGGCCTACGAGCAGTACTTC
cdr3_aa: CASSTQGAYEQYF

j_call: TRBJ2-7
v_call: TRBV6-2/TRBV6-3
clone_size: -
d_call: -
cdr3_nt: TGTGCCAGCAGTACCGGGACATCTCCCTACGAGCAGTACTTC
cdr3_aa: CASSTGTSPYEQYF

j_call: TRBJ2-1
v_call: TRBV4-1
clone_size: many
d_call: TRBD2
cdr3_nt: TGCGCCAGCAGTTCTAGCGGGGGGTGGGGGAATGAGCAGTTCTTC
cdr3_aa: CASSSSGGWGNEQFF

j_call: TRBJ1-5
v_call: TRBV20-1
clone_size: -
d_call: -
cdr3_nt: TGCAGTGCTAACCAACAGGGCAGCAATCAGCCCCAGCATTTT
cdr3_aa: CSANQQGSNQPQHF

j_call: TRBJ2-7
v_call: TRBV29-1
clone_size: -
d_call: -
cdr3_nt: TGCAGCGTTGAAGACAGGGGCGAGCAGTACTTC
cdr3_aa: CSVEDRGEQYF

j_call: TRBJ2-3
v_call: TRBV4-1
clone_size: few
d_call: -
cdr3_nt: TGCGCCAGCAGCCAGGGGAGACTTAGCACAGATACGCAGTATTTT
cdr3_aa: CASSQGRLSTDTQYF

j_call: TRBJ2-7
v_call: TRBV21-1
clone_size: few
d_call: -
cdr3_nt: TGTGCCAGCAGCAAGGAGATTCGGAGTGGGCAGTACTTC
cdr3_aa: CASSKEIRSGQYF

j_call: TRBJ1-6
v_call: TRBV27
clone_size: few
d_call: -
cdr3_nt: TGTGCCAGCAGGGGCACAGGGTCCAATTCACCCCTCCACTTT
cdr3_aa: CASRGTGSNSPLHF

j_call: TRBJ2-5
v_call: TRBV7-2
clone_size: -
d_call: -
cdr3_nt: TGTGCCAGCAGCCAACGGGACAATCCCTACAATGAGCAGTACTTC
cdr3_aa: CASSQRDNPYNEQYF

j_call: TRBJ2-7
v_call: TRBV6-6
clone_size: -
d_call: -
cdr3_nt: TGTGCCAGCAGTCCGAACAGGGACCCCTACGAGCAGTACTTC
cdr3_aa: CASSPNRDPYEQYF

j_call: TRBJ1-4
v_call: TRBV12-3/TRBV12-4
clone_size: -
d_call: -
cdr3_nt: TGTGCCAGCAGTTTAGCTCCAGGGAGAGAAAAACTGTTTTTT
cdr3_aa: CASSLAPGREKLFF

j_call: TRBJ2-7
v_call: TRBV5-1
clone_size: once
d_call: TRBD1
cdr3_nt: TGCGCCAGCAGCCCTGACAGGGGGATGCTCAACAATGAGCAGTACTTC
cdr3_aa: CASSPDRGMLNNEQYF

j_call: TRBJ2-5
v_call: TRBV4-1
clone_size: -
d_call: -
cdr3_nt: TGCGCCAGCAGCCTTGGTTCGGGTCCACTTGCTGAGACCCAGTACTTC
cdr3_aa: CASSLGSGPLAETQYF

j_call: TRBJ1-2
v_call: TRBV12-3/TRBV12-4
clone_size: -
d_call: -
cdr3_nt: TGTACCAGCAGTTTAGGGTATAAGGATGGCTACACCTTC
cdr3_aa: CTSSLGYKDGYTF

j_call: TRBJ2-3
v_call: TRBV6-5
clone_size: -
d_call: -
cdr3_nt: TGTGCCAACAGCCGCTCCCTGAGCACGGGTTCAGATACGCAGTATTTT
cdr3_aa: CANSRSLSTGSDTQYF

j_call: TRBJ1-4
v_call: TRBV27
clone_size: few
d_call: -
cdr3_nt: TGTGCCAGCAGTTTAACGCCAGAAAGGAATGAAAAACTGTTTTTT
cdr3_aa: CASSLTPERNEKLFF

j_call: TRBJ2-1
v_call: TRBV15
clone_size: -
d_call: -
cdr3_nt: TGTGCCACCAGCAGAGATCCCGAGACCTACAATGAGCAGTTCTTC
cdr3_aa: CATSRDPETYNEQFF

j_call: TRBJ1-6
v_call: TRBV27
clone_size: -
d_call: -
cdr3_nt: TGTGCCAGCAGTTTATCCACAGGACTCTCTTATAATTCACCCCTCCACTTT
cdr3_aa: CASSLSTGLSYNSPLHF

j_call: TRBJ1-4
v_call: TRBV9
clone_size: -
d_call: -
cdr3_nt: TGTGCCAGCAGCGTAGGAGAAAGGCTTAATGAAAAACTGTTTTTT
cdr3_aa: CASSVGERLNEKLFF

j_call: TRBJ2-5
v_call: TRBV10-3
clone_size: few
d_call: -
cdr3_nt: TGTGCCATCAGTGAGGGTGAGGGGGATTTGGCCCAGTACTTC
cdr3_aa: CAISEGEGDLAQYF

j_call: TRBJ2-7
v_call: TRBV9
clone_size: once
d_call: TRBD1
cdr3_nt: TGTGCCAGCAGCGTAGGGGACAGCCCCTACGAGCAGTACTTC
cdr3_aa: CASSVGDSPYEQYF

j_call: TRBJ1-6
v_call: TRBV6-6
clone_size: -
d_call: -
cdr3_nt: TGTGCCAGCAGTTGGGGGAACTTGGGTAATTCACCCCTCCACTTT
cdr3_aa: CASSWGNLGNSPLHF

j_call: TRBJ2-5
v_call: TRBV14
clone_size: -
d_call: -
cdr3_nt: TGTGCCAGCAGCCAACTAAGGGACCGGAAGCAAGAGACCCAGTACTTC
cdr3_aa: CASSQLRDRKQETQYF

j_call: TRBJ1-2
v_call: TRBV4-1
clone_size: many
d_call: TRBD1
cdr3_nt: TGCGCCAGCAGCAAGGACAGGGTAAATGGCTACACCTTC
cdr3_aa: CASSKDRVNGYTF

j_call: TRBJ2-7
v_call: TRBV7-2
clone_size: -
d_call: TRBD1
cdr3_nt: TGTGCCAGCAGCGTAGTGACAGGGGACGCCGAGCAGTACTTC
cdr3_aa: CASSVVTGDAEQYF

j_call: TRBJ2-1
v_call: TRBV18
clone_size: -
d_call: -
cdr3_nt: TGTGCCAGCTCACGACAGTTTGACAATGAGCAGTTCTTC
cdr3_aa: CASSRQFDNEQFF

j_call: TRBJ1-4
v_call: TRBV20-1
clone_size: few
d_call: TRBD1
cdr3_nt: TGCAGTGCCACGGAGGCGGCGGGACAGGGGAATGAAAAACTGTTTTTT
cdr3_aa: CSATEAAGQGNEKLFF

j_call: TRBJ2-7
v_call: TRBV6-2/TRBV6-3
clone_size: many
d_call: -
cdr3_nt: TGTGCCAGCAGTTACTTCGTCAGTAGCCTGTCCCGTTCCGTCGAGCAGTACTTC
cdr3_aa: CASSYFVSSLSRSVEQYF

j_call: TRBJ1-6
v_call: TRBV7-9
clone_size: -
d_call: -
cdr3_nt: TGTGCCAGCAGCTTGCAAGGGACTGGGCTCACCCTCCACTTT
cdr3_aa: CASSLQGTGLTLHF

j_call: TRBJ1-4
v_call: TRBV14
clone_size: -
d_call: TRBD1
cdr3_nt: TGTGCCAGCAGCCACCCGGGACAGGGGTGGGAAAAACGGTTTTTT
cdr3_aa: CASSHPGQGWEKRFF

j_call: TRBJ2-1
v_call: TRBV3-1
clone_size: -
d_call: -
cdr3_nt: TGTGCCAGCAGCCAAGATGGGAGTGGGGGTGAGCAGTTCTTC
cdr3_aa: CASSQDGSGGEQFF

j_call: TRBJ2-1
v_call: TRBV6-2/TRBV6-3
clone_size: -
d_call: TRBD2
cdr3_nt: TGTGCCAGCAGCCTAGCGGGGTTTAGCTACAATAAGCAGTTCTTC
cdr3_aa: CASSLAGFSYNKQFF

j_call: TRBJ2-3
v_call: TRBV12-3/TRBV12-4
clone_size: few
d_call: -
cdr3_nt: TGTGCCAGCAGTTTAGCGTCAATAGATACGCAGTATTTT
cdr3_aa: CASSLASIDTQYF

j_call: TRBJ2-1
v_call: TRBV15
clone_size: -
d_call: TRBD1
cdr3_nt: TGTGCCACCAGCAGAGAGGGTAGGGGGCTTTTTGGTGAGCAGTTCTTC
cdr3_aa: CATSREGRGLFGEQFF